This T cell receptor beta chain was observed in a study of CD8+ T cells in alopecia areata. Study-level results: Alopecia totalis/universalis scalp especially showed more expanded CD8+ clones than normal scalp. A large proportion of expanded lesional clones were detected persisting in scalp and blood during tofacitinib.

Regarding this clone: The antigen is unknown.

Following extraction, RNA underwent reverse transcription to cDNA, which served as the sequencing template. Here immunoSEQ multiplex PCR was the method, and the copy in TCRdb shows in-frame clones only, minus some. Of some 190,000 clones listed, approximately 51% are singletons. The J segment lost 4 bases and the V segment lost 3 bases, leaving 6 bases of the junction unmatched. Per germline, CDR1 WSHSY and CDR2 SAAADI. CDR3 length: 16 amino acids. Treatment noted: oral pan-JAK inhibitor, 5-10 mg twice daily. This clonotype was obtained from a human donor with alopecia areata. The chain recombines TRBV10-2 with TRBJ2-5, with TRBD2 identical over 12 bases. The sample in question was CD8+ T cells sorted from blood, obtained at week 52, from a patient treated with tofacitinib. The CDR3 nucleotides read TGCGCCAGCAGTGACCAACCGGGACTAGCGGGAGAGACCCAGTACTTC. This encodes CASSDQPGLAGETQYF.